The rows below give T cell receptor beta chains drawn from one sample of a study of blood T cell repertoires in COVID-19. Data came from immunoSEQ multiplex PCR; TCRdb stores just in-frame clones and leaves some out. The sample records roughly 86,000 clones, 91% being singletons. Material: peripheral blood. The receptors were gathered from a woman between 45 and 65 years old in a cohort sampled during active COVID-19. CDR3s include the opening cysteine and the closing phenylalanine or tryptophan. Size values are once, few and many counts, or a class for expanded clones, and some rows have none.

len: 15
v_gene: TRBV7-8
abundance: once
CDR3aa: CASSSRDRLYNEQFF

len: 12
v_gene: TRBV30
abundance: .
CDR3aa: CAGGRSSYEQYF

len: 12
v_gene: TRBV12-5
abundance: .
CDR3aa: CASGLAPDEQFF

len: 14
v_gene: TRBV9
abundance: .
CDR3aa: CASAGHSGAGELFF

len: 14
v_gene: TRBV27
abundance: .
CDR3aa: CASSLLGPQDEQYF

len: 15
v_gene: TRBV13
abundance: few
CDR3aa: CASSITGGGTYEQYF

len: 13
v_gene: TRBV12-3/TRBV12-4
abundance: .
CDR3aa: CASSLRGFSPLHF

len: 16
v_gene: TRBV11-3
abundance: .
CDR3aa: CASSPRRQGPNEKLFF

len: 18
v_gene: TRBV28
abundance: .
CDR3aa: CASSLFNRAKLGNQPQHF

len: 16
v_gene: TRBV7-2
abundance: .
CDR3aa: CASSLVGGGQGYGYTF

len: 14
v_gene: TRBV25-1
abundance: .
CDR3aa: CASNRGSSYNEQFF

len: 14
v_gene: TRBV6-5
abundance: .
CDR3aa: CASRYTGLGNTIYF

len: 13
v_gene: TRBV3-1/TRBV3-2
abundance: .
CDR3aa: CASSQGQKNGYTF

len: 15
v_gene: TRBV5-1
abundance: once
CDR3aa: CASESGTGSTRTQYF

len: 14
v_gene: TRBV18
abundance: once
CDR3aa: CASSPLERDYGYTF

len: 14
v_gene: TRBV7-8
abundance: .
CDR3aa: CASSLTPLDTEAFF

len: 13
v_gene: TRBV12-3/TRBV12-4
abundance: .
CDR3aa: CASSLGGGGEQYF

len: 11
v_gene: TRBV28
abundance: .
CDR3aa: CAMPGDQPQHF

len: 13
v_gene: TRBV5-1
abundance: .
CDR3aa: CASRGQGKTEAFF

len: 14
v_gene: TRBV30
abundance: .
CDR3aa: CACPGQGHKNIQYF

len: 17
v_gene: TRBV5-1
abundance: .
CDR3aa: CASSPGTGGSYNSPLHF

len: 15
v_gene: TRBV13
abundance: .
CDR3aa: CASNLMAGATDTQYF

len: 14
v_gene: TRBV7-6
abundance: once
CDR3aa: CASSLIAGYNEQFF

len: 14
v_gene: TRBV6-5
abundance: .
CDR3aa: CASKPYPTNEKLFF

len: 16
v_gene: TRBV19
abundance: .
CDR3aa: CASSLRSPLGGHGYTF

len: 15
v_gene: TRBV20-1
abundance: .
CDR3aa: CSASLSSGGDYEQYF

len: 13
v_gene: TRBV6-1
abundance: .
CDR3aa: CASSEGLAETQYF

len: 13
v_gene: TRBV10-3
abundance: .
CDR3aa: CAIGAYSGNTIYF

len: 15
v_gene: TRBV5-4
abundance: .
CDR3aa: CASRPGTGPFYEQYF

len: 15
v_gene: TRBV3-1/TRBV3-2
abundance: .
CDR3aa: CASSHSGGNTGELFF

len: 13
v_gene: TRBV29-1
abundance: .
CDR3aa: CSTTRISGNTIYF

len: 13
v_gene: TRBV3-1/TRBV3-2
abundance: .
CDR3aa: CASSQGQFTEQYF

len: 18
v_gene: TRBV11-2
abundance: once
CDR3aa: CASSLSGGGQGSYNEQFF

len: 16
v_gene: TRBV5-4
abundance: .
CDR3aa: CASSLQGITSPSPLHF

len: 13
v_gene: TRBV28
abundance: .
CDR3aa: CASRRQGTGELFF

len: 14
v_gene: TRBV5-1
abundance: .
CDR3aa: CASSEQGVGNEQFF

len: 12
v_gene: TRBV7-2
abundance: .
CDR3aa: CASSLAVDVQHF

len: 15
v_gene: TRBV6-2/TRBV6-3
abundance: .
CDR3aa: CASSRTGRFSNEQFF

len: 18
v_gene: TRBV4-1
abundance: .
CDR3aa: CASSQVLAGGPRGETQYF

len: 14
v_gene: TRBV3-1/TRBV3-2
abundance: .
CDR3aa: CASSRLQGNTEAFF

len: 14
v_gene: TRBV27
abundance: .
CDR3aa: CASSSRTGTYEQYF

len: 14
v_gene: TRBV6-5
abundance: once
CDR3aa: CASRPGGSNQPQHF

len: 12
v_gene: TRBV28
abundance: once
CDR3aa: CASTVGQETQYF

len: 13
v_gene: TRBV27
abundance: .
CDR3aa: CASRLQGAYGYTF

len: 12
v_gene: TRBV2
abundance: .
CDR3aa: CASRGRDETQYF

len: 18
v_gene: TRBV2
abundance: .
CDR3aa: CASSGGTGGLAGQETQYF

len: 14
v_gene: TRBV5-1
abundance: .
CDR3aa: CASSLSPTGDEQFF

len: 16
v_gene: TRBV11-1
abundance: once
CDR3aa: CASSLALAGAADTQYF